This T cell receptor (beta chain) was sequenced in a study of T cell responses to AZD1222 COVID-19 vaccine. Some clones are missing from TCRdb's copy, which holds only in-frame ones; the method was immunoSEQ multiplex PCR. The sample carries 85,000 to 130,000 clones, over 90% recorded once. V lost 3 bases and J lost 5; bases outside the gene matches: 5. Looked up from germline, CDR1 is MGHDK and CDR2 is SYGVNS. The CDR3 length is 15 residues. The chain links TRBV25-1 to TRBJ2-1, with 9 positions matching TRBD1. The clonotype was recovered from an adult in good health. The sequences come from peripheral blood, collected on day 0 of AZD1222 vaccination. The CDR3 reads CASSELQGADNEQFF. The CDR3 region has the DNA TGTGCCAGCAGTGAGTTACAGGGGGCTGACAATGAGCAGTTCTTC.